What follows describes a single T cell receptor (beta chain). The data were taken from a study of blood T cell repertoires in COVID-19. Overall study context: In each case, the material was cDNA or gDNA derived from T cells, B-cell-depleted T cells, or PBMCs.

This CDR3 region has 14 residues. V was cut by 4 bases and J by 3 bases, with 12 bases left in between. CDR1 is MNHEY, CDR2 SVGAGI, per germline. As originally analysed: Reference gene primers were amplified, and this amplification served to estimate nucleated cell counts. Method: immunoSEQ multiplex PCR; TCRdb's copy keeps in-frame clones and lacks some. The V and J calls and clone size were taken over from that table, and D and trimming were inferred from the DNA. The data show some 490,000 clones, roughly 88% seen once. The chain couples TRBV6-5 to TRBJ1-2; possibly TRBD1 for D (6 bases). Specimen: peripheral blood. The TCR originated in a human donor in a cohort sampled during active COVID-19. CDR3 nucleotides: TGTGCCAGCAGTTCTCCACAGGGTTACTATGGCTACACCTTC. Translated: CASSSPQGYYGYTF.